Shown below are 29 T cell receptor beta chains from a single sample sequenced in a study of T cell repertoires in cytomegalovirus infection. TCRdb fed the reads into MiXCR, producing one record per CDR3 protein. The table lists hundreds of thousands of distinct CDR3 sequences, roughly 30% of them singletons. Specimen: PBMCs. The receptors shown here come from a human donor in good health (CMV status not recorded). Some clones in this sample may be carry-over from other donors' samples.

This clonotype has more than one count but fewer than ten. The chain couples TRBV6-1 to TRBJ1-2; D gene unclear. V gave up 5 bases and J gave up 0 bases, with 13 bases separating them. The CDR3 has 15 amino acids. Per germline, CDR1 MNHNS and CDR2 SASEGT. The DNA of the CDR3 is TGTGCCAGCAGTCCCCACCCCGGGGCTAACTATGGCTACACCTTC. Protein: CASSPHPGANYGYTF.

This clonotype was seen a few times. This chain links TRBV6-2 or TRBV6-3 with TRBJ2-2; possibly TRBD1 or TRBD2 for D (5 bases each). The CDR3 spans 14 residues. Trimming took off 1 base at V and 6 bases at J, with 9 bases between the two ends. The germline CDR1 and CDR2 sequences are MNHEY and SVGEGT. The CDR3 is CASSYLRGAGELFF. The CDR3 bases are TGTGCCAGCAGTTACTTAAGGGGAGCCGGGGAGCTGTTTTTT.

This sequence joins TRBV19 and TRBJ2-6; no reliable D call. The germline V gene encodes CDR1 LNHDA and CDR2 SQIVND (reference sequence). Trimming pared 7 bases from V and 2 bases from J, leaving 12 bases between. The CDR3 sequence is 15 residues long. The CDR3 DNA follows: TGTGCCAGTACCTCGGGTATTGCTGGGGCCAACGTCCTGACTTTC. Translation: CASTSGIAGANVLTF.

The V call is TRBV6-1, the J call TRBJ1-6, with TRBD1 matching 10 bases. This CDR3 has 16 amino acids. CDR1 MNHNS and CDR2 SASEGT come from the germline V gene. V lost 5 bases to trimming and J lost 7 bases; unmatched junction nucleotides: 8. CDR3 protein: CASSMDRGKRNSPLHF. In nucleotides, the CDR3 is TGTGCCAGCAGTATGGACAGGGGGAAGCGAAATTCACCCCTCCACTTT.

The V gene is TRBV15, the J gene TRBJ2-7; TRBD1 is a possible D gene (6 bases). V was trimmed by 3 bases and J by 7 bases, leaving 13 bases between them. CDR1 and CDR2 (germline): LNHNV, YYDKDF (reference sequence). This CDR3 region has 13 residues. As DNA, the CDR3 is TGTGCCACCAGCAGCAGGGGTCTGGAAGAGCAGTACTTC. It is translated as CATSSRGLEEQYF.

The V and J genes are TRBV12-3 or TRBV12-4 and TRBJ1-3; D ambiguous. V lost 3 bases and J lost 8, with 11 bases in between. This CDR3 spans 13 amino acids. The CDR3 loop is CASSFSRRDTIYF. CDR3 sequence (DNA): TGTGCCAGCAGTTTTTCCCGCAGAGACACCATATATTTT.

The rearrangement links TRBV5-1 to TRBJ1-2; maybe TRBD1 (5 bases). Germline V CDR1 and CDR2: SGHRS, YFSETQ. The CDR3 contains 13 residues. V was clipped by 3 bases and J by 5 bases, with 11 bases between them. CDR3 DNA sequence: TGCGCCAGCAGCTCGACAGCGCCTTATGGCTACACCTTC. Its protein product is CASSSTAPYGYTF.

The V and J genes are TRBV7-8 and TRBJ1-6, with D perhaps matching TRBD1 (6 bases). V was shortened by 5 bases and J by 8 bases, with 10 bases between the two germline ends. Germline CDR1 reads SGHVS; CDR2 reads FQNEAQ. CDR3 size: 13 residues. CDR3 coding DNA: TGTGCCAGCAGCCTCCACAGGGATTCACCCCTCCACTTT. Its protein product is CASSLHRDSPLHF.

This clonotype was observed a handful of times. The genes are TRBV7-9 and TRBJ1-2, with 7 bases fitting TRBD1. The V and J ends lost 1 base and 3 bases, in that order; junction bases with no gene match: 5. The V gene's germline CDR1 is SEHNR and CDR2 FQNEAQ (reference sequence). The CDR3 spans 15 residues. In DNA, the CDR3 is TGTGCCAGCAGCTTAGAAACCGGGACAGACTATGGCTACACCTTC. It codes for CASSLETGTDYGYTF.

The chain links TRBV27 to TRBJ2-5; D is possibly TRBD1 (6 bases). Germline CDR1 reads MNHEY; CDR2 reads SMNVEV (reference sequence). V lost 7 bases and J lost 9, with 18 bases in between. CDR3 size: 13 residues. CDR3 sequence reads: CASTGQSGTAQYF. CDR3 bases: TGTGCCAGCACCGGACAGTCAGGCACGGCCCAGTACTTC.

This CDR3 reads CASRWTDTPNYGYTF. For the CDR3, the DNA is TGCGCCAGCAGATGGACAGATACGCCTAACTATGGCTACACCTTC. V gene TRBV5-1 combines with J gene TRBJ1-2; possibly TRBD1 for D (6 bases). With 5 bases removed from V and 0 bases from J, the gap between germline ends came to 14 bases. CDR3 size: 15 residues. The germline gives CDR1 SGHRS, CDR2 YFSETQ.

This clonotype was seen a few times. The chain uses TRBV5-5 and TRBJ2-1, with D hard to call. V lost 0 bases to trimming and J lost 8 bases, with 12 bases between them. Germline V lookup: CDR1 SGHKS, CDR2 YYEKEE (reference sequence). The CDR3 runs 14 residues. The CDR3 nucleotides read TGTGCCAGCAGCTTGGTTGTGGGCCGAGATGAGCAGTTCTTC. Protein sequence: CASSLVVGRDEQFF.

This clonotype was counted between two and nine times. The chain couples TRBV7-3 to TRBJ2-2, with 12 bases aligning to TRBD2. The V gene end was trimmed by 1 base and the J gene end by 5 bases; junction bases not matched to a gene: 5. The CDR3 is made up of 17 amino acids. Germline CDR1 SGHTA, CDR2 FQGTGA. CDR3 nucleotide sequence: TGTGCCAGCAGCTTAATTCCCCTAGCGGGGGGGACCGGGGAGCTGTTTTTT. It yields the protein CASSLIPLAGGTGELFF.

This clonotype was detected a few times. V and J are TRBV7-2 and TRBJ1-1, with a tentative D call TRBD1 (6 bases). This CDR3 is 16 amino acids long. The V gene lost 4 bases and the J gene lost 5 bases, with 20 bases spanning the gap. The germline CDR1 and CDR2 sequences are SGHTA and FQGNSA. In DNA form, the CDR3 reads TGTGCCAGCAGCTCACTTCCGGGGGGCGCATGGACTGAAGCTTTCTTT. It specifies CASSSLPGGAWTEAFF. Variable domain in full (rest from reference TRBV7-2 and TRBJ1-1): GAGVSQSPSNKVTEKGKDVELRCDPISGHTALYWYRQSLGQGLEFLIYFQGNSAPDKSGLPSDRFSAERTGGSVSTLTIQRTQQEDSAVYLCASSSLPGGAWTEAFFGQGTRLTVV.

This clonotype has only a few counts. The V call is TRBV12-3 or TRBV12-4, the J call TRBJ2-7; tentative D call: TRBD2 (5 bases). The CDR3 is made up of 14 amino acids. The ends were cut back, 1 base at V and 2 bases at J, with 9 bases in the middle. In DNA, the CDR3 is TGTGCCAGCAGTTTAGATCCGGGAACCTACGAGCAGTACTTC. Amino acid sequence: CASSLDPGTYEQYF.

J is TRBJ2-7 and V is TRBV20-1; 8 bases agree with TRBD1. Germline V lookup: CDR1 DFQATT, CDR2 SNEGSKA (reference sequence). Unmatched junction bases numbered 9, after V lost 5 bases and J lost 6 bases. CDR3 size: 13 residues. CDR3 in amino acids: CSARGQGAREQYF. DNA of the CDR3: TGCAGTGCTCGAGGACAGGGAGCACGCGAGCAGTACTTC.

This clonotype was observed at least ten times. The gene calls are TRBV7-8 and TRBJ2-5, with 9 positions matching TRBD1. V lost 4 bases, J lost 4 bases, and 10 bases stayed unmatched. The CDR3 is 16 amino acids. The germline V gene has CDR1 SGHVS and CDR2 FQNEAQ. Here the CDR3 reads CASSSVGTGNRETQYF. CDR3 DNA: TGTGCCAGCAGCTCCGTCGGGACAGGGAATAGAGAGACCCAGTACTTC.

This chain links TRBV29-1 with TRBJ2-5, with TRBD2 identical over 11 bases. CDR1 SQVTM and CDR2 ANQGSEA come from the germline V gene. There are 16 residues in the CDR3. V dropped 5 bases and J dropped 4; count of bases not matched to a gene: 12. CDR3 sequence: CSVQGSGGEARETQYF. CDR3 sequence (DNA): TGCAGCGTTCAAGGTAGCGGGGGGGAAGCGAGAGAGACCCAGTACTTC.

This chain joins TRBV7-3 and TRBJ1-1; D ambiguous. Trimming removed 2 bases from V and 1 base from J, with 11 bases in between. CDR1 and CDR2 (germline): SGHTA, FQGTGA. The CDR3 contains 15 residues. The chain's CDR3 is CASSLSPLTNTEAFF. In DNA, the CDR3 is TGTGCCAGCAGCTTATCCCCCCTAACGAACACTGAAGCTTTCTTT.

The gene calls are TRBV6-2 or TRBV6-3 and TRBJ2-5; a possible D gene is TRBD2 (7 bases). CDR3 length: 15 residues. V was clipped by 8 bases and J by 3 bases, with 19 bases between them. Germline lookup yields CDR1 MNHEY and CDR2 SVGEGT. The CDR3 coding sequence is TGTGCCAGCCCTAGAATGGGGGGGCAGAAAGAGACCCAGTACTTC. It specifies CASPRMGGQKETQYF.

Comments on this clonotype: Germline and junction disagree at one end, which may indicate a read error. This rearrangement joins TRBV12-3 or TRBV12-4 to TRBJ1-2; maybe TRBD1 (6 bases). The CDR3 is 14 amino acids. CDR3 protein: CVISCGGRSYGYHF. CDR3 nucleotide sequence: TGTGTCATCAGTTGCGGGGGGCGCTCCTATGGCTACCACTTC.

V is TRBV28 and J is TRBJ1-1, with D hard to call. V lost 7 bases to trimming and J lost 4 bases, with 10 bases between them. The CDR3 totals 12 residues. Germline CDR1 and CDR2: MDHEN and SYDVKM. The CDR3 protein is CASKRLSTEAFF. CDR3 in DNA: TGTGCCAGCAAGAGACTCAGCACTGAAGCTTTCTTT. The entire variable domain, with the rest obtained from reference TRBV28 and TRBJ1-1, is as follows: DVKVTQSSRYLVKRTGEKVFLECVQDMDHENMFWYRQDPGLGLRLIYFSYDVKMKEKGDIPEGYSVSREKKERFSLILESASTNQTSMYLCASKRLSTEAFFGQGTRLTVV.

This clonotype was seen at least ten times. This rearrangement joins TRBV12-3 or TRBV12-4 to TRBJ1-4; D call uncertain. V lost 3 bases and J lost 8, with 7 bases in between. This CDR3 region has 12 residues. CDR3 in DNA: TGTGCCAGCAGTTTGGGGAGCGAAAAACTGTTTTTT. This sequence encodes CASSLGSEKLFF.

This clonotype has just a few counts. The chain is built from TRBV14 and TRBJ2-2, with 7 positions matching TRBD1. The CDR3 is 19 residues long. Germline V gene sequence: CDR1 SGHDN, CDR2 FVKESK. V trimming: 4 bases; J trimming: 0 bases; junction bases outside the gene matches: 14. Here the CDR3 reads CASSRYRGVVGANTGELFF. The CDR3 nucleotides read TGTGCCAGCAGCCGTTACAGGGGAGTGGTCGGCGCGAACACCGGGGAGCTGTTTTTT.

This clonotype showed up just a few times. The gene calls are TRBV7-9 and TRBJ2-2; TRBD2 matches at 12 bases. Per germline, CDR1 SEHNR and CDR2 FQNEAQ (reference sequence). The CDR3 has 16 amino acids. Trimming took 5 bases from V and 5 from J; bases not matched to a gene: 6. The DNA for the CDR3 is TGTGCCAGCAGCGCCCGACTAGCGGGAGCGACCGGGGAGCTGTTTTTT. It is translated as CASSARLAGATGELFF.

The chain uses TRBV10-3 and TRBJ1-5; D unresolved. CDR1 and CDR2 from the germline V gene are ENHRY and SYGVKD. This CDR3 has 13 amino acids. V dropped 4 bases and J dropped 4 bases, with 8 bases sitting between them. CDR3 amino acids: CAISVRDNQPQHF. DNA for the CDR3: TGTGCCATCAGTGTACGAGATAATCAGCCCCAGCATTTT.

This clonotype has just a few counts. The gene calls are TRBV6-5 and TRBJ1-2, with D possibly being TRBD1 (5 bases). The CDR3 spans 18 residues. Trimming removed 4 bases at V and 5 bases at J, with 26 bases between. Germline V gene lookup returns CDR1 MNHEY and CDR2 SVGAGI. In DNA form, the CDR3 reads TGTGCCAGCAGTTTCAACACAGGACCGACGCCAAAAGGATATGGCTACACCTTC. It encodes CASSFNTGPTPKGYGYTF.

This clonotype was observed a few times. The chain carries TRBV15 and TRBJ2-1; D is possibly TRBD1 or TRBD2 (5 bases each). The CDR3 is 17 residues long. V was trimmed by 1 base and J by 4 bases, leaving 17 bases between them. The germline V gene has CDR1 LNHNV and CDR2 YYDKDF (reference sequence). Here the CDR3 DNA reads TGTGCCACCAGCAGAGTGAGGGGAGACGGGCTATACAATGAGCAGTTCTTC. Its protein is CATSRVRGDGLYNEQFF.

On this clonotype itself: This likely comes from a read error, as the CDR3 has no conserved phenylalanine or tryptophan at its end. The chain's CDR3 is CASSQRGAGANVLTL. The CDR3 DNA reads as TGCGCCAGCAGCCAAAGGGGCGCTGGGGCCAACGTCCTGACTTTA. The chain recombines TRBV4-1 with TRBJ2-6; possible D gene TRBD1, 5 bases. V was pared by 2 bases and J by 2 bases, with 7 bases between. Germline V gene sequence: CDR1 MGHRA, CDR2 YSYEKL. The CDR3 sequence is 15 residues long.